This passage covers 5 T cell receptor beta chains from one sample sequenced in a study of T cell responses to AZD1222 COVID-19 vaccine. Sequenced by immunoSEQ multiplex PCR; TCRdb stores in-frame clones only, minus some. The repertoire includes roughly 20,000 clones, roughly 80% of them detected once, and 40% to 55% sits in the top ten. The sample here was peripheral blood, taken on day 0 of AZD1222 vaccination. These receptors all stem from an adult in good health.

V and J are TRBV30 and TRBJ2-5, with 7 bases aligning to TRBD1. With V trimmed by 4 bases and J by 2 bases, 10 bases remained unmatched. The CDR3 sequence is 15 residues long. Germline CDR1 is GTSNPN and CDR2 is SVGIG (reference sequence). The CDR3 sequence is CAWNWAGGQQETQYF. CDR3 coding DNA: TGTGCCTGGAACTGGGCAGGGGGTCAACAAGAGACCCAGTACTTC.

This rearrangement joins TRBV14 to TRBJ1-3; D is possibly TRBD1 (6 bases). Trimming shortened V by 0 bases and J by 5 bases, and 17 bases separated the two germline ends. This CDR3 has 17 amino acids. Germline V lookup: CDR1 SGHDN, CDR2 FVKESK. The CDR3 spells CASSQDGIGGTRNTIYF. The CDR3 DNA reads as TGTGCCAGCAGCCAAGATGGCATAGGGGGTACGAGAAACACCATATATTTT.

The chain recombines TRBV28 with TRBJ1-5; D call uncertain. Looked up from germline, CDR1 is MDHEN and CDR2 is SYDVKM. V was shortened by 6 bases and J by 6 bases, with 15 bases between the two germline ends. This CDR3 has 14 amino acids. CDR3 nucleotides: TGTGCCAGCAGCCTACACGGAGAAGGTCAGCCCCAGCATTTT. Amino acid sequence: CASSLHGEGQPQHF.

This chain uses TRBV28 with TRBJ2-1, with D maybe TRBD1 (6 bases). The CDR3 sequence is 15 residues long. V was cut by 4 bases and J by 4 bases, with 14 bases left in between. Germline V gives CDR1 MDHEN, CDR2 SYDVKM. CDR3 DNA: TGTGCCAGCAGTTCCACCTCGGACAGATACAATGAGCAGTTCTTC. Translating gives CASSSTSDRYNEQFF.

V is TRBV5-8 and J is TRBJ1-2; D gene uncertain. The ends were cut back, 4 bases at V and 0 bases at J, with 22 bases in the middle. The CDR3 spans 18 residues. CDR1 and CDR2 (germline): SGHTS, YDEGEE. CDR3 protein: CASSRGVPVQKANYGYTF. In DNA form, the CDR3 reads TGTGCCAGCAGCCGTGGGGTCCCCGTACAGAAAGCTAACTATGGCTACACCTTC.